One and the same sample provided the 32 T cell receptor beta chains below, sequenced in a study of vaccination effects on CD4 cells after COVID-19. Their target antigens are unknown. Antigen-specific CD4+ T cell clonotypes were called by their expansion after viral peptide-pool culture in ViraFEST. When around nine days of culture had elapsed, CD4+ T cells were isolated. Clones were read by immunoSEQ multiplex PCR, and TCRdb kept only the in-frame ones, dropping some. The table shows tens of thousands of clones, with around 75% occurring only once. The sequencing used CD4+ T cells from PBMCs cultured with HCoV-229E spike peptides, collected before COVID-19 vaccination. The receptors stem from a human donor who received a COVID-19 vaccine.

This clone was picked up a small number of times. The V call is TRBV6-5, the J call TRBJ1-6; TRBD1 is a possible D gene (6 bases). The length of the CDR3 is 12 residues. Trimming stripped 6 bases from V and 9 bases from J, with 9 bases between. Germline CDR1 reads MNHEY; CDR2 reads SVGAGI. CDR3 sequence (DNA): TGTGCCAGCAGAGTACAGGGTTCACCCCTCCACTTT. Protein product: CASRVQGSPLHF.

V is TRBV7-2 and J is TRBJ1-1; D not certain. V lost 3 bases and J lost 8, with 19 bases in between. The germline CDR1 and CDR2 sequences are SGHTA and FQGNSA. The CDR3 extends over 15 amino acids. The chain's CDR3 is CASSFISTRVTEAFF. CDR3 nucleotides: TGTGCCAGCAGCTTTATATCTACACGGGTCACCGAAGCTTTCTTT. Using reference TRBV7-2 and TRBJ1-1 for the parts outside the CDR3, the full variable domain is GAGVSQSPSNKVTEKGKDVELRCDPISGHTALYWYRQSLGQGLEFLIYFQGNSAPDKSGLPSDRFSAERTGGSVSTLTIQRTQQEDSAVYLCASSFISTRVTEAFFGQGTRLTVV.

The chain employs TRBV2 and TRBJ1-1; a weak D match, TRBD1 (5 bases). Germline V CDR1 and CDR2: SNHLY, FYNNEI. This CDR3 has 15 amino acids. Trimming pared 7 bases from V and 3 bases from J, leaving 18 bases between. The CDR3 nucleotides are TGTGCCAGCAAGCCCCTCTCCGGGGGTTACACTGAAGCTTTCTTT. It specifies CASKPLSGGYTEAFF.

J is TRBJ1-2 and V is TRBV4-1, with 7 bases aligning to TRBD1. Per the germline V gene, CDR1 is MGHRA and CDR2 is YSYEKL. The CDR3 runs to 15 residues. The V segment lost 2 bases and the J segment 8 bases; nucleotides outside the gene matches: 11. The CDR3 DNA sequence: TGCGCCAGCAGCCAAAGGAACACAGGGGAGCGGGGCTACACCTTC. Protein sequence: CASSQRNTGERGYTF.

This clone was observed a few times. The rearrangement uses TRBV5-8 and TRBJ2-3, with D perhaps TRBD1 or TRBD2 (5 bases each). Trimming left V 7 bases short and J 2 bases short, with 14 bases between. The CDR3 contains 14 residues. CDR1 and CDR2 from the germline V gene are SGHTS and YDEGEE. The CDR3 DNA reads TGTGCCAGCCCGGGGACGGCACTCACAGATACGCAGTATTTT. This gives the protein CASPGTALTDTQYF.

In nucleotides, the CDR3 is TGTGCCAGCTCACACGGGAGAAATGAAAAACTGTTTTTT. It translates to CASSHGRNEKLFF. The rearrangement joins TRBV18 to TRBJ1-4; the D is unclear. V lost 4 bases to trimming and J lost 5 bases, with 8 bases between them. CDR3 length equals 13 residues. The germline CDR1 and CDR2 sequences are KGHSH and LQKENI.

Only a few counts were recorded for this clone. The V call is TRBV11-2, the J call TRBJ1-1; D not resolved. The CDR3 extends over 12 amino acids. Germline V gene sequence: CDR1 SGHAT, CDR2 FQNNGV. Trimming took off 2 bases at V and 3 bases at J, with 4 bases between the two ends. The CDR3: CASSLSYTEAFF. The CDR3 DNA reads TGTGCCAGCAGCTTATCTTACACTGAAGCTTTCTTT.

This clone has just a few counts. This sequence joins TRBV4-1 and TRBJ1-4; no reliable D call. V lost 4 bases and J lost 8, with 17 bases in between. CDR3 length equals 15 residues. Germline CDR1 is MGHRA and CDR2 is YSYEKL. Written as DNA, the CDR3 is TGCGCCAGCAGCCCCAATGGGAGGTCGGGCGAAAAACTGTTTTTT. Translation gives CASSPNGRSGEKLFF.

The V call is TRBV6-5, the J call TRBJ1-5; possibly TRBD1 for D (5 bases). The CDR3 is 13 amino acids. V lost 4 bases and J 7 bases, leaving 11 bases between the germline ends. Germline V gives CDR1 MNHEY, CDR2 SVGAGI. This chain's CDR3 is CASSLTRGQPQHF. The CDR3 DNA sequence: TGTGCCAGCAGTTTGACCCGGGGCCAGCCCCAGCATTTT.

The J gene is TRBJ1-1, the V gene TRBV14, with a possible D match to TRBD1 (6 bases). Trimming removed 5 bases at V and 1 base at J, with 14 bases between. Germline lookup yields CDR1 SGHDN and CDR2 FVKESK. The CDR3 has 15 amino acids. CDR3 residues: CASSSYGQRNTEAFF. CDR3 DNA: TGTGCCAGCAGCTCATATGGACAGAGGAACACTGAAGCTTTCTTT.

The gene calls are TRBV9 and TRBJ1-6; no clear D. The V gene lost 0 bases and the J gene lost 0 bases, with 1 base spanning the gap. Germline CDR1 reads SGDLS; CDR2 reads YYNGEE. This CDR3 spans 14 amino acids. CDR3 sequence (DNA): TGTGCCAGCAGCGTAGACTCCTATAATTCACCCCTCCACTTT. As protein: CASSVDSYNSPLHF.

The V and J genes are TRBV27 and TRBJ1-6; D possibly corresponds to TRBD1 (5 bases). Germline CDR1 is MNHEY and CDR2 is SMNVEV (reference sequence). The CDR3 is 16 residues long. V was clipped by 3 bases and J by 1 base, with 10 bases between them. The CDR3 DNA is TGTGCCAGCAGTTTTGGGGGAGCATCCTATAATTCACCCCTCCACTTT. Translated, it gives CASSFGGASYNSPLHF.

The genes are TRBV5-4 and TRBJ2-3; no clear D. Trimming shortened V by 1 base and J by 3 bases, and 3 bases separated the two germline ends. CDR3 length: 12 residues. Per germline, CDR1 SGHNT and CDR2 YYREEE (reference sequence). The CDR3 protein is CASSLSTDTQYF. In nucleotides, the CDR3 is TGTGCCAGCAGCTTGAGTACAGATACGCAGTATTTT. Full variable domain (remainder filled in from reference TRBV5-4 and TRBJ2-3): ETGVTQSPTHLIKTRGQQVTLRCSSQSGHNTVSWYQQALGQGPQFIFQYYREEENGRGNFPPRFSGLQFPNYSSELNVNALELDDSALYLCASSLSTDTQYFGPGTRLTVL.

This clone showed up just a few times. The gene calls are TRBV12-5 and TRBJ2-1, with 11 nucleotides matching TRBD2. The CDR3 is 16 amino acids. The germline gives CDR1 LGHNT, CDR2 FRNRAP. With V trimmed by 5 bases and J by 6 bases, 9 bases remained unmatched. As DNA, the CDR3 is TGTGCTAGTGGTCCGCCCGCTAGCGGGGGGCTCAATGAGCAGTTCTTC. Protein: CASGPPASGGLNEQFF. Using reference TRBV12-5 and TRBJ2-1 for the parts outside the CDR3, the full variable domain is DARVTQTPRHKVTEMGQEVTMRCQPILGHNTVFWYRQTMMQGLELLAYFRNRAPLDDSGMPKDRFSAEMPDATLATLKIQPSEPRDSAVYFCASGPPASGGLNEQFFGPGTRLTVL.

CDR3 nucleotide sequence: TGTGCCAGCAGCTTGAGGACAGGGGTGAACGAGCAGTACGTC. It encodes CASSLRTGVNEQYV. This chain joins TRBV7-8 and TRBJ2-7, with 9 bases fitting TRBD1. The junction had 5 bases not matched to a gene; V was cut back by 3 bases and J by 5 bases. The CDR3 totals 14 residues. Germline V gives CDR1 SGHVS, CDR2 FQNEAQ.

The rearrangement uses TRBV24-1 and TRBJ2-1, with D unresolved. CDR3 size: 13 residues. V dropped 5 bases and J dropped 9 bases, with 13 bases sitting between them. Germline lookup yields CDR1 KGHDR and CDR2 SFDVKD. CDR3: CATSVGGLPEQFF. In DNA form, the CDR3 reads TGTGCCACCAGTGTCGGTGGCCTTCCTGAGCAGTTCTTC.

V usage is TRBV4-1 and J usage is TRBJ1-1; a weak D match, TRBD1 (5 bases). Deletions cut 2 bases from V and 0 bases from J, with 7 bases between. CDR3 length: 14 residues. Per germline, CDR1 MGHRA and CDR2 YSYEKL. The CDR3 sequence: CASSQQQVNTEAFF. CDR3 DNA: TGCGCCAGCAGCCAACAACAGGTGAACACTGAAGCTTTCTTT.

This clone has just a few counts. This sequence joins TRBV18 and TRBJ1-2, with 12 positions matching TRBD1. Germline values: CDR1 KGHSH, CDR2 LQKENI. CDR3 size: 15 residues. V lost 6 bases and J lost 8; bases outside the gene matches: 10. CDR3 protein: CASSKISGQGAGYTF. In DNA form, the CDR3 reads TGTGCCAGCTCTAAGATCTCGGGACAGGGGGCCGGCTACACCTTC. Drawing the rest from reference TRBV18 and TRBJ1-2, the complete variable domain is NAGVMQNPRHLVRRRGQEARLRCSPMKGHSHVYWYRQLPEEGLKFMVYLQKENIIDESGMPKERFSAEFPKEGPSILRIQQVVRGDSAAYFCASSKISGQGAGYTFGSGTRLTVV.

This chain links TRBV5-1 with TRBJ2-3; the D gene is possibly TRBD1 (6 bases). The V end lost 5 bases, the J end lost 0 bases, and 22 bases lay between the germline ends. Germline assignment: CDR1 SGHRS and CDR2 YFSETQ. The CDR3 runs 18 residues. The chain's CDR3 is CASREGRDSGGSTDTQYF. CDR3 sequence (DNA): TGCGCCAGCAGGGAAGGCAGGGATTCTGGGGGCAGCACAGATACGCAGTATTTT.

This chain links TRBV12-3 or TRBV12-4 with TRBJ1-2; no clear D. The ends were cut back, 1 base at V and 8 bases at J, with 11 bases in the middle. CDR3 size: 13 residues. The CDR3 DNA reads TGTGCCAGCAGTTTAGGATCAGACATAGGCTACACCTTC. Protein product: CASSLGSDIGYTF.

The CDR3, as DNA: TGTGCCAGCAGTGGGCGACAGGGGGCCATGTACGTC. Translated, it gives CASSGRQGAMYV. V usage is TRBV12-3 or TRBV12-4 and J usage is TRBJ2-7; 10 nucleotides align to TRBD1. With 5 bases clipped from V and 12 bases from J, the junction kept 7 bases outside the gene matches. CDR3 size: 12 residues.

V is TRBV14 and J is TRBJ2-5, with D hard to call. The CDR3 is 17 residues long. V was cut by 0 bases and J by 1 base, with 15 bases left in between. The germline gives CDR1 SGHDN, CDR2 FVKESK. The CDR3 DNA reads TGTGCCAGCAGCCAAGATAGGATCTTGCGGACCCAAGAGACCCAGTACTTC. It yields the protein CASSQDRILRTQETQYF.

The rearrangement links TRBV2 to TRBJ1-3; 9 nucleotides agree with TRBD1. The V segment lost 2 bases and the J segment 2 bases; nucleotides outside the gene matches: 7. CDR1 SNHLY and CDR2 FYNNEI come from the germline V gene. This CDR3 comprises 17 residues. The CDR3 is CASSEYAGTGTGNTIYF. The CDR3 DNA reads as TGTGCCAGCAGTGAATACGCGGGGACAGGGACTGGAAACACCATATATTTT.

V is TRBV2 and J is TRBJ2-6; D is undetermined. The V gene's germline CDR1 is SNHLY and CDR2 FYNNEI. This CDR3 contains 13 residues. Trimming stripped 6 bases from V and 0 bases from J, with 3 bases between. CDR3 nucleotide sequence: TGTGCCAGCAGGTCCTCTGGGGCCAACGTCCTGACTTTC. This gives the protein CASRSSGANVLTF.

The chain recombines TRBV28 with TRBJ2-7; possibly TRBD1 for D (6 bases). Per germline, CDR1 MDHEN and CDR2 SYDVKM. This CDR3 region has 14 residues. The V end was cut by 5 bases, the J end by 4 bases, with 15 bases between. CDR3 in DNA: TGTGCCAGCAGTCCCCCGGGACACCAGTACGAGCAGTACGTC. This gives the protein CASSPPGHQYEQYV.

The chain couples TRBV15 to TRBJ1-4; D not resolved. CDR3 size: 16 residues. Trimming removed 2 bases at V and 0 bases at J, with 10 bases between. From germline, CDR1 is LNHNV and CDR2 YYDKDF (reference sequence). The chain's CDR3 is CATSRKSFATNEKLFF. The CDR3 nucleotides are TGTGCCACCAGCAGAAAGAGTTTCGCAACTAATGAAAAACTGTTTTTT.

The CDR3 DNA follows: TGTGCCAGCAGAGGGACAGTTTATAATTCACCCCTCCACTTT. Amino acids: CASRGTVYNSPLHF. The V and J genes are TRBV6-5 and TRBJ1-6, with 7 nucleotides matching TRBD1. The germline V gene encodes CDR1 MNHEY and CDR2 SVGAGI. The CDR3 loop spans 14 amino acids. The V gene end was trimmed by 6 bases and the J gene end by 4 bases; junction bases not matched to a gene: 3.

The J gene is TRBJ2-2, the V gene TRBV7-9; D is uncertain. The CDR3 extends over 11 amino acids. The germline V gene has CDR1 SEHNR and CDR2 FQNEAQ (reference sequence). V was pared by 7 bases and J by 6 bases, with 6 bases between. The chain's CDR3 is CASTSPGELFF. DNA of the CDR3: TGTGCCAGCACCTCACCCGGGGAGCTGTTTTTT.

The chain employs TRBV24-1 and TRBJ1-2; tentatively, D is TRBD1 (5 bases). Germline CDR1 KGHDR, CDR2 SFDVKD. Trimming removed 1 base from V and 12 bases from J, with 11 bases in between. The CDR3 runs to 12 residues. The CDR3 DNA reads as TGTGCCACCAGTGATTTTAATGGGGCACACACCTTC. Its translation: CATSDFNGAHTF.

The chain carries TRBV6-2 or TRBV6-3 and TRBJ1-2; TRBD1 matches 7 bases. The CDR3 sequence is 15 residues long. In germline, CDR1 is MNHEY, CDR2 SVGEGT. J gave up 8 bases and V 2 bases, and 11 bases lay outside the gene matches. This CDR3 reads CASSYADRRRGGYTF. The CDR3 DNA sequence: TGTGCCAGCAGTTACGCGGACAGGCGTCGGGGAGGCTACACCTTC.

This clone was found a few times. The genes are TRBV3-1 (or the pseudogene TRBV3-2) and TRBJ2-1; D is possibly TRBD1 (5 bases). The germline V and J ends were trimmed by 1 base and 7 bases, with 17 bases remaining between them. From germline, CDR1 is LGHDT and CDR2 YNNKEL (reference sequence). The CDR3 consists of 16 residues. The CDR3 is CASSQVGYPKGNEQFF. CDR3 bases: TGTGCCAGCAGCCAAGTGGGGTACCCCAAGGGGAATGAGCAGTTCTTC.

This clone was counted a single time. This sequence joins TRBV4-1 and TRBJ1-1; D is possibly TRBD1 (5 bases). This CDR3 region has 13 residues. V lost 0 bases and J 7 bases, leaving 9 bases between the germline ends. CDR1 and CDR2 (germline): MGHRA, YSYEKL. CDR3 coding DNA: TGCGCCAGCAGCCAAGATTTCAGGGTTGAAGCTTTCTTT. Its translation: CASSQDFRVEAFF.